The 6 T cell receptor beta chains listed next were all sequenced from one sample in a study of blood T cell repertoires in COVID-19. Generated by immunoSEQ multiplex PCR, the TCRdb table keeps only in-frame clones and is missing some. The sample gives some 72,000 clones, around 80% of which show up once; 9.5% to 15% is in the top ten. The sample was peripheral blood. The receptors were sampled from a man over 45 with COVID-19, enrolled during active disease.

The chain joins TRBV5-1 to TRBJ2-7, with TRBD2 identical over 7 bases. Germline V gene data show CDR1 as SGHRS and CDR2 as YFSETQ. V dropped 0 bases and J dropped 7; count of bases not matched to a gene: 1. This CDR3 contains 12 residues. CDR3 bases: TGCGCCAGCAGCTTGGCGGGAGGAGAGCAGTACTTC. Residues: CASSLAGGEQYF.

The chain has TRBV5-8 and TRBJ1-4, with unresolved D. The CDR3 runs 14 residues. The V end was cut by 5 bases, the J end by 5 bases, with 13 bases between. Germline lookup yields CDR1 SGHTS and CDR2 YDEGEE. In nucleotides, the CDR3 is TGTGCCAGCAGAGATCCAGGCTTAAATGAAAAACTGTTTTTT. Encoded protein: CASRDPGLNEKLFF. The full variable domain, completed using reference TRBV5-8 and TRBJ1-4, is EAGVTQSPTHLIKTRGQQATLRCSPISGHTSVYWYQQALGLGLQFLLWYDEGEERNRGNFPPRFSGRQFPNYSSELNVNALELEDSALYLCASRDPGLNEKLFFGSGTQLSVL.

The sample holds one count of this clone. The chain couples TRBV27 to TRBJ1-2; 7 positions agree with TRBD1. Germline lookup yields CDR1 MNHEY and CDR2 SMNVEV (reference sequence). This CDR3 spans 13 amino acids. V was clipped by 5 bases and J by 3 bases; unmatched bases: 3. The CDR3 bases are TGTGCCAGCAGTCAGACAGGGTACTATGGCTACACCTTC. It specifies CASSQTGYYGYTF.

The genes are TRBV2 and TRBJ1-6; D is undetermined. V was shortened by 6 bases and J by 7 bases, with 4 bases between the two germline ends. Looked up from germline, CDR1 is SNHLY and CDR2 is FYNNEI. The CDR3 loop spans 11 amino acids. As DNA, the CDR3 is TGTGCCAGCAGGGAGAATTCACCCCTCCACTTT. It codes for CASRENSPLHF.

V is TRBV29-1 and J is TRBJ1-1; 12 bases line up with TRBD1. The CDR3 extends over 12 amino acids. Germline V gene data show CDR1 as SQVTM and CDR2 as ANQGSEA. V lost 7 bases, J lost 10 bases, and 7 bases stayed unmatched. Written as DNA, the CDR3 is TGCAGCGCAGGGACAGGGGGCTCGGGAGCTTTCTTT. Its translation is CSAGTGGSGAFF.

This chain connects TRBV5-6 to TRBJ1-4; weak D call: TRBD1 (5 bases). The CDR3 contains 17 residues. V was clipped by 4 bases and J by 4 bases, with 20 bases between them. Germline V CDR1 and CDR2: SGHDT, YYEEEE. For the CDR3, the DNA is TGTGCCAGCAGCCGGAGGGGCCCGGGACTTGGTAATGAAAAACTGTTTTTT. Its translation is CASSRRGPGLGNEKLFF. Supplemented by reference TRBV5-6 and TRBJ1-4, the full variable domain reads DAGVTQSPTHLIKTRGQQVTLRCSPKSGHDTVSWYQQALGQGPQFIFQYYEEEERQRGNFPDRFSGHQFPNYSSELNVNALLLGDSALYLCASSRRGPGLGNEKLFFGSGTQLSVL.